The rows below give T cell receptor beta chains drawn from one sample of a study of patients and donors after allogeneic stem cell transplantation. TCRdb analysed the RT-PCR reads with MiXCR anew, one entry per CDR3 protein. The table includes about 16,000 distinct CDR3 sequences, 27% detected once. Sequencing input: blood, either unsorted or a sorted T cell fraction (not recorded which). Source of these receptors: a human donor who was either an allogeneic HSCT recipient or a stem cell or donor lymphocyte infusion donor (not recorded which). It is not recorded whose cells these are; they may come from a transplant donor. CDR3s leave out the opening cysteine and the closing phenylalanine or tryptophan. Not all rows give a size; the values are once, few, many and, for expanded clones, a class.

TRBJ2-7 | - | TRBV20-1 | SARTWDEQY
TRBJ1-1 | - | TRBV10-3 | AISIQGLDTEAF
TRBJ1-6 | many | TRBV5-1 | ASSLGDNSPLH
TRBJ1-5 | - | TRBV10-3 | AISGSRASAGNQPQH
TRBJ1-5 | - | TRBV7-2 | ASSHRGYQPKH
TRBJ1-5 | few | TRBV9 | ASSLGTGGYQPQH
TRBJ1-1 | few | TRBV5-1 | ASSPLTNSGTEAF
TRBJ1-2 | few | TRBV18 | ASSQGQEGYT
TRBJ2-7 | - | TRBV13 | ASSFSRWGVNEQY
TRBJ2-3 | - | TRBV7-9 | ASSFGTSGYESTDTQY
TRBJ1-2 | many | TRBV6-6 | ASSHTTGGYT
TRBJ1-2 | - | TRBV10-3 | AITQGPQRGYT
TRBJ1-5 | few | TRBV20-1 | SAITHSSNQPQH
TRBJ1-1 | - | TRBV7-9 | ASSLGGSMNTEAF
TRBJ1-2 | - | TRBV12-3/TRBV12-4 | ASSLKGAGAYGYT
TRBJ1-1 | many | TRBV29-1 | SVGHVNTEAF
TRBJ1-5 | few | TRBV12-3/TRBV12-4 | ASSPGAGGQPQH
TRBJ1-2 | few | TRBV20-1 | SARLTGRYGYT
TRBJ2-3 | few | TRBV5-1 | ASSLFSGALPDTQY
TRBJ1-1 | few | TRBV5-1 | ASSLVRRNTEAF
TRBJ2-3 | - | TRBV7-9 | ASSPGPSRTDTQY